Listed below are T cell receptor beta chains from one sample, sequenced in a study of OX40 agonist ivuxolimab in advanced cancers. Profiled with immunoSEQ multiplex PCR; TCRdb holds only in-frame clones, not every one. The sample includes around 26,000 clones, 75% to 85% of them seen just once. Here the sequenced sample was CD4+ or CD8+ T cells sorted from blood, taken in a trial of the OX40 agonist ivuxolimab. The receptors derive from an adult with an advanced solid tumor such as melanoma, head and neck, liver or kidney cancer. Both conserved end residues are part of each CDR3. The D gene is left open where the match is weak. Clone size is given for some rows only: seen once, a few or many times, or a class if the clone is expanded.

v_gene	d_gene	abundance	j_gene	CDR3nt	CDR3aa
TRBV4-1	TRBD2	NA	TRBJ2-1	TGCGCCAGCAGCCAAGATGTGGCCTTTGGGCGGGGGAGACGTGGTAATGAGCAGTTCTTC	CASSQDVAFGRGRRGNEQFF
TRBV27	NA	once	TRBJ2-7	TGTGCCAGCAGTTTATCTCTTGACAGGAACTACGAGCAGTACTTC	CASSLSLDRNYEQYF
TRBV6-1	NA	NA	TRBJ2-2	TGTGCCAGCAGTGCTACCACCGGGGAGCTGTTTTTT	CASSATTGELFF
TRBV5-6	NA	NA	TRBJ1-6	TGTGCCAGCAGCTTGGGCACACATTCACCCCTCCACTTT	CASSLGTHSPLHF
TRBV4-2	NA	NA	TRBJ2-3	TGTGCCAGCAGCCAGCCGGGACTCCGCGAAGATACGCAGTATTTT	CASSQPGLREDTQYF
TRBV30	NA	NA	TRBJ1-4	TGTGCCTTGAGGGCCCCCGCAACTAATGAAAAACTGTTTTTT	CALRAPATNEKLFF
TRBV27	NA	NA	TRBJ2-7	TGTGCCAGCAGTTCACAGGAACATATCTACGAGCAGTACTTC	CASSSQEHIYEQYF
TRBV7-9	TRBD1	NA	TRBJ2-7	TGTGCCAGCAGCCAGGGCTACAGGGGCCAATACTACGAGCAGTACTTC	CASSQGYRGQYYEQYF
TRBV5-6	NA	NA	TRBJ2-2	TGTGCCAGCAGGCCCGGGCCCACCGGGGAGCTGTTTTTT	CASRPGPTGELFF
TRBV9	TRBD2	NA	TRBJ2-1	TGTGCCAGCAGTGCCCCAGCGGGAGACAATGAGCAGTTCTTC	CASSAPAGDNEQFF
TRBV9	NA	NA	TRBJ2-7	TGTGCCAGCAGCGGGCGGGGAGAGCAGTACTTC	CASSGRGEQYF
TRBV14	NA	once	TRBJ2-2	TGTGCCAGCAGCCAGACTAACCTCATGGGCGGGGAGCTGTTTTTT	CASSQTNLMGGELFF
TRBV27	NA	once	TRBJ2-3	TGTGCCAGCACTCCCTACACTTCAAGCACAGATACGCAGTATTTT	CASTPYTSSTDTQYF
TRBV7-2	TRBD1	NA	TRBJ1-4	TGTGCCAGCAGCTTAGACGGACAGGGAGGGTCGGTTGAAAAACTGTTTTTT	CASSLDGQGGSVEKLFF
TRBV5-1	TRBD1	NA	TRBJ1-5	TGCGCCAGCAGCTTGGGACAGGGAAGAAATCAGCCCCAGCATTTT	CASSLGQGRNQPQHF
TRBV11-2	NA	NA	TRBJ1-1	TGTGCCAGCAGCTTAGCCCAGGGGAACACTGAAGCTTTCTTT	CASSLAQGNTEAFF
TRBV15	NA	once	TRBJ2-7	TGTGCCACCAGCAGAGATTCGAACAGGGTGGTCGAGCAGTACTTC	CATSRDSNRVVEQYF
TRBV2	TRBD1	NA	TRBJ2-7	TGTGCCACTCCAACCCCGGGACAGGGAGGCGAGCAGTACTTC	CATPTPGQGGEQYF
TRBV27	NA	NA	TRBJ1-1	TGTGCCAGCAGTTTATCCATGAACACTGAAGCTTTCTTT	CASSLSMNTEAFF
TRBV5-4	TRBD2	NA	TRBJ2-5	TGTGCCAGCAGCTTTAGCGGGAGCGGGGAGACCCAGTACTTC	CASSFSGSGETQYF
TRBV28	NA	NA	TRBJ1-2	TGTGCCAGCAGTTCCCTCCGACAGACAAGGGACTATGGCTACACCTTC	CASSSLRQTRDYGYTF
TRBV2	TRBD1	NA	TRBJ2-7	TGTGCCAGCAGTGAAGGTACAGGGGCTCGCTACGAGCAGTACTTC	CASSEGTGARYEQYF
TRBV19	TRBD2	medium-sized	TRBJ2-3	TGTGCCAGTAGTCTAATGCTAGCGGGAGGATTAGGCACAGATACGCAGTATTTT	CASSLMLAGGLGTDTQYF
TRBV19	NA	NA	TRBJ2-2	TGTGCCATCAGCTGGACATTAAACACCGGGGAGCTGTTTTTT	CAISWTLNTGELFF
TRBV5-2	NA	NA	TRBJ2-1	TGCGCCAGCAGCCAAGTGATGGGGAACAGCAATGAGCAGTTCTTC	CASSQVMGNSNEQFF
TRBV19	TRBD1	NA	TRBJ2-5	TGTGCCAGTTCAGGACAGGGCCGTAGGAGACAAGAGACCCAGTACTTC	CASSGQGRRRQETQYF
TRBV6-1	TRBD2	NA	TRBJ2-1	TGTGCCGGGGGACTAGCGGACCACAATGAGCAGTTCTTC	CAGGLADHNEQFF
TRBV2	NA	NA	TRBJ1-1	TGTGCCTCCCAACGTGGGAGCGAGAACCCGAACACTGAAGCTTTCTTT	CASQRGSENPNTEAFF
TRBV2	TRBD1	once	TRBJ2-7	TGTGCCAGCAGCCCAGGGGGAAACCCCTACGAGCAGTACTTC	CASSPGGNPYEQYF
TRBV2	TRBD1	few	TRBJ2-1	TGTGCCAGCAGTTTCGACAGGGCTGAGCAGTTCTTC	CASSFDRAEQFF
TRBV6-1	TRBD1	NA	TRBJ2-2	TGTGCCAGCACGACAGGGGAGGCCGGGGAGCTGTTTTTT	CASTTGEAGELFF
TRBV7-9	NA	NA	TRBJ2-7	TGTGCCAGCACCACTGAGCAGAGGGCCTACGAGCAGTACTTC	CASTTEQRAYEQYF
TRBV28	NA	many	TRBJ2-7	TGTGCCAGCAGTTTTATCGGGGATTACGAGCAGTACTTC	CASSFIGDYEQYF
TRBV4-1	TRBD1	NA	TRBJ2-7	TGCGCCAGCAGCGACAGGGCAGGGACACACGAGCAGTACTTC	CASSDRAGTHEQYF
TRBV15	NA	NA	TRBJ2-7	TGTGCCACCAGCACCACCTGGGCTTACGAGCAGTACTTC	CATSTTWAYEQYF
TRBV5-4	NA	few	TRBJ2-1	TGTGCCAGCACCTCAGCACAGGGCTACAATGAGCAGTTCTTC	CASTSAQGYNEQFF
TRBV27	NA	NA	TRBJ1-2	TGTGCCAGCAGTTTTAAGGGACGTCCAGATGGCTACACCTTC	CASSFKGRPDGYTF
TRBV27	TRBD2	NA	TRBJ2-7	TGTGCCAGCAGTCTTGGGACTAGCGGAGCCGCCGAGCAGTACTTC	CASSLGTSGAAEQYF
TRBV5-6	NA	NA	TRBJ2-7	TGTGCCAGCAGCTTGGGGCAGCCGTCCTACGAGCAGTACTTC	CASSLGQPSYEQYF
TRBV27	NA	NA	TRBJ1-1	TGTGCCAGCAGTTTGTATGCCGGGTTCACTGAAGCTTTCTTT	CASSLYAGFTEAFF
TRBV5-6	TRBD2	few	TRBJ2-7	TGTGCCAGCAAGGGACTAGCTCACGAGCAGTACTTC	CASKGLAHEQYF
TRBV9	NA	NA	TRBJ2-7	TGTGCCAGCAGCCTTGGAAAGCGGCCCTACGAGCAGTACTTC	CASSLGKRPYEQYF
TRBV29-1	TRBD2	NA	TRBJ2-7	TGCAGCGTTTTCCGGGCGGGGGGCCTCGAGCAGTACTTC	CSVFRAGGLEQYF
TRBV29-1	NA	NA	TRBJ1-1	TGCAGCGTCGGGGGGGCTAAAGTGAACACTGAAGCTTTCTTT	CSVGGAKVNTEAFF
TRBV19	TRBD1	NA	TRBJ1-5	TGTGCCAGTAGTTGGGAAACAGGGGGCGGCAATCAGCCCCAGCATTTT	CASSWETGGGNQPQHF
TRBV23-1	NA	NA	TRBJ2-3	TGCGCCAGCAGTCAATCCAATTCCCTGGGAGATACGCAGTATTTT	CASSQSNSLGDTQYF
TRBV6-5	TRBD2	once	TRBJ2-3	TGTGCCAGCAGTTACTCAGGACTAGCGGGAGATACGCAGTATTTT	CASSYSGLAGDTQYF
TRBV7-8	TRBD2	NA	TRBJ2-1	TGTGCCAGCGACCTAGCGGGGGGATACAATGAGCAGTTCTTC	CASDLAGGYNEQFF
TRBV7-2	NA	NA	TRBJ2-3	TGTGCCAGCAGCTTAGATCCGGGATTGCTCACAGATACGCAGTATTTT	CASSLDPGLLTDTQYF
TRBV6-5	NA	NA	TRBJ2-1	TGTGCCAGCAGTTACTTTAGGGACGGATCATGGCAGTTCTTC	CASSYFRDGSWQFF
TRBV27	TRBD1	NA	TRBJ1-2	TGTGCCAGCAGTCGATATACCGGGACAGGGGGCGCGCACTATGGCTACACCTTC	CASSRYTGTGGAHYGYTF
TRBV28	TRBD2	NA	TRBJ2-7	TGTGCCAGCAACTCCGGGGGGAGGTACGAGCAGTACTTC	CASNSGGRYEQYF
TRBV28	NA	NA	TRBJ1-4	TGTGCCAGCAACGAGGGCACTAATGAAAAACTGTTTTTT	CASNEGTNEKLFF